One T cell receptor beta chain is described in this entry. The data are from a study of T cells expressing NK-cell markers. After re-calling the 5' RACE reads, TCRdb lists one entry per CDR3 protein, DNA absent. Here the sample table reports 150,000 to 180,000 distinct CDR3 sequences. This CDR3 contains 15 residues. The germline CDR1 and CDR2 sequences are SGHAT and FQNNGV. Sequenced: blood T cells: a sorted CD56 or NKG2C T cell subset, CD4+ or CD8+ T cells, or bulk PBMC T cells (not recorded which). The sequence was collected from a woman aged 45 to 65 in good health. V usage is TRBV11-2 and J usage is TRBJ1-1. CDR3 protein: CASSPIEFSNPEAFF.